This T cell receptor beta chain was observed in a study of T-cell reconstitution after alpha-beta-depleted transplantation in children. Overall study results and limits: Diversity and T-cell counts at one year after transplant derived mostly from new T cells. Approximately two months post-transplant, alpha-beta T cells reportedly originated from several hundred expanded graft clones. For some patients, TCRbeta diversity was high at day 60 because of recipient T cells and thymic progenitors that survived.

V lost 6 bases and J 7 bases, leaving 16 bases between the germline ends. Looked up from germline, CDR1 is SNHLY and CDR2 is FYNNEI. CDR3 length: 14 amino acids. Preparation of the TCRbeta library used unique molecular identifiers. One entry per CDR3 protein results from TCRdb running MiXCR on the PCR reads. The data show 2,500 to 3,500 distinct CDR3 sequences, approximately 10% seen once. This clonotype is medium-sized in the sample. Its antigen is unidentified. Source: PBMCs, mostly from graft donor cells, taken 360 days after TCRalphabeta/CD19-depleted stem cell transplant. V is TRBV2 and J is TRBJ1-5; D is unclear. The receptor was derived from a patient between 2 and 9 years old who had a stem cell transplant for inherited bone marrow failure, so the T cells may come from the graft donor. The CDR3 DNA follows: TGTGCCAGCAGACCCGCTCGGGTCGAACAGCCCCAGCATTTT. This gives the protein CASRPARVEQPQHF. Full variable domain (rest looked up from reference TRBV2 and TRBJ1-5): EPEVTQTPSHQVTQMGQEVILRCVPISNHLYFYWYRQILGQKVEFLVSFYNNEISEKSEIFDDQFSVERPDGSNFTLKIRSTKLEDSAMYFCASRPARVEQPQHFGDGTRLSIL.